This T cell receptor (beta chain) is from a study of cytomegalovirus exposure and HLA in healthy donors. In the PCR, 60 Vbeta and 13 Jbeta primers were used. Measured with immunoSEQ multiplex PCR; TCRdb has only the in-frame clones, and not every one. Among 150,000 to 200,000 clones, approximately 80% were seen once, and the ten largest hold approximately 1%. On this clone: Its antigen remains unknown.

Study conclusions and caveats: The classifier reportedly diagnosed cytomegalovirus status with high sensitivity and specificity. Generally TCR sequences proved uncommon, though certain public TCRs appeared in numerous donors.

The receptor's source is a woman aged 40 to 50 in good health and CMV-seronegative. Sequenced material: PBMCs.

The CDR3 sequence: CASSQDPSGSAGELFF. DNA for the CDR3: TGCGCCAGCAGCCAAGATCCGAGCGGGAGTGCCGGGGAGCTGTTTTTT. V gene TRBV4-1 combines with J gene TRBJ2-2; 8 bases map to TRBD2. CDR1 is MGHRA, CDR2 YSYEKL, per germline. V was clipped by 0 bases and J by 6 bases; unmatched bases: 6. The CDR3 is made up of 16 amino acids.